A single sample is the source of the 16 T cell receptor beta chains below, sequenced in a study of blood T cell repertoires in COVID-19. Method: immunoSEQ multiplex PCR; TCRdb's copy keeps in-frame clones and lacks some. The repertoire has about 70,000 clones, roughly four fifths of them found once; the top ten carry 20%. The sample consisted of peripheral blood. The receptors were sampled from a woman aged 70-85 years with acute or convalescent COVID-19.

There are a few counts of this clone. CDR3 sequence (DNA): TGTGCCAGCAGCTCGCGGGGTGGTAATTCACCCCTCCACTTT. Encoded protein: CASSSRGGNSPLHF. The genes are TRBV7-2 and TRBJ1-6; no clear D gene. The V gene lost 4 bases and the J gene lost 6 bases, with 10 bases spanning the gap. Per germline, CDR1 SGHTA and CDR2 FQGNSA. There are 14 residues in the CDR3.

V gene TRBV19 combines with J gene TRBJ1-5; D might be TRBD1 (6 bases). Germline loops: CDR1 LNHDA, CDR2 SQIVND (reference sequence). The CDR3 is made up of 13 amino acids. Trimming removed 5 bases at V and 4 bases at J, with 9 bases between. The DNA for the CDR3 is TGTGCCAGTAGTCCGGGACATAATCAGCCCCAGCATTTT. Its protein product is CASSPGHNQPQHF.

In DNA, the CDR3 is TGTGCCAGCCTGGACAGGGGGCGGTGGGAGACCCAGTACTTC. Protein: CASLDRGRWETQYF. V usage is TRBV6-5 and J usage is TRBJ2-5, with 11 bases matching TRBD1. The V gene end was trimmed by 8 bases and the J gene end by 5 bases; junction bases not matched to a gene: 7. The CDR3 length is 14 residues. Germline V gene lookup returns CDR1 MNHEY and CDR2 SVGAGI.

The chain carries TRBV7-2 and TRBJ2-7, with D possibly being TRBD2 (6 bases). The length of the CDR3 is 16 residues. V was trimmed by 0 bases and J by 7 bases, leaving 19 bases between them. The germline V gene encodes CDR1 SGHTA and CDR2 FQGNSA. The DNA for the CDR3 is TGTGCCAGCAGCTTAGCGCGGTCAGGCAGGGCGGGGGAGCAGTACTTC. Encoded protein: CASSLARSGRAGEQYF.

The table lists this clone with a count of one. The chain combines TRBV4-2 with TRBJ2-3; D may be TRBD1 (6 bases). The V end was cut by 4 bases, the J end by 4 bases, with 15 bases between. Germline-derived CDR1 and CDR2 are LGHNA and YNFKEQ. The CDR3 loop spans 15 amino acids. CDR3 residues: CASSLRPGDPDTQYF. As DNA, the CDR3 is TGTGCCAGCAGCCTTCGACCAGGGGACCCAGATACGCAGTATTTT.

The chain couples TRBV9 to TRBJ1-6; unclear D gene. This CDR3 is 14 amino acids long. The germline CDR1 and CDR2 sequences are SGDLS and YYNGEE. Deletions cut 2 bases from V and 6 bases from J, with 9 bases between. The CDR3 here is CASSVTTFNSPLHF. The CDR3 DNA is TGTGCCAGCAGCGTTACCACTTTTAATTCACCCCTCCACTTT. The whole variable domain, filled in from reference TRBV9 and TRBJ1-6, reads DSGVTQTPKHLITATGQRVTLRCSPRSGDLSVYWYQQSLDQGLQFLIQYYNGEERAKGNILERFSAQQFPDLHSELNLSSLELGDSALYFCASSVTTFNSPLHFGNGTRLTVT.

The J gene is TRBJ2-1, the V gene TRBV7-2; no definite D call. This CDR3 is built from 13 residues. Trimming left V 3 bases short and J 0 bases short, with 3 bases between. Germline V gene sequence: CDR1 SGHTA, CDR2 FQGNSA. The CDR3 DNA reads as TGTGCCAGCAGCTTCAGCTCCTACAATGAGCAGTTCTTC. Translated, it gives CASSFSSYNEQFF.

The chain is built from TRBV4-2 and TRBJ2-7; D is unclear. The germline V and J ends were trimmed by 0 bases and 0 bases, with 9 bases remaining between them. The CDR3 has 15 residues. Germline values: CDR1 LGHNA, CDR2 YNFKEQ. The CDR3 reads CASSQEGGNSYEQYF. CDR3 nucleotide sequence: TGTGCCAGCAGCCAAGAAGGCGGAAACTCCTACGAGCAGTACTTC.

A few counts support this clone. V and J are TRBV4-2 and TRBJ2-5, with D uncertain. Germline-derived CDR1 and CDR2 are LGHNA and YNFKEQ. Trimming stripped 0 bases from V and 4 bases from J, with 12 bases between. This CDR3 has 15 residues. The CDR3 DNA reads TGTGCCAGCAGCCAAGATGGCACTACCGGAGAGACCCAGTACTTC. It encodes CASSQDGTTGETQYF.

The DNA for the CDR3 is TGTGCCACCGGGGGGGGAAACTATGGCTACACCTTC. Translating gives CATGGGNYGYTF. The chain employs TRBV15 and TRBJ1-2, with D tentatively TRBD1 (5 bases). The CDR3 extends over 12 amino acids. Germline V gene lookup returns CDR1 LNHNV and CDR2 YYDKDF (reference sequence). Trimming cost V 8 bases and J 2 bases, with 9 bases left between them.

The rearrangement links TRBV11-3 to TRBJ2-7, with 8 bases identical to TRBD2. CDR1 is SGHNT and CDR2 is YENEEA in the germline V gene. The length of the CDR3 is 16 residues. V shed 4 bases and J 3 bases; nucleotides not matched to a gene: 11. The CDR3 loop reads CASSSQTSAKNYEQYF. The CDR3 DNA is TGTGCCAGCAGCTCCCAGACTAGCGCCAAGAACTACGAGCAGTACTTC. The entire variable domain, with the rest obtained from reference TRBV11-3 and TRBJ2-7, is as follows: EAGVVQSPRYKIIEKKQPVAFWCNPISGHNTLYWYLQNLGQGPELLIRYENEEAVDDSQLPKDRFSAERLKGVDSTLKIQPAELGDSAVYLCASSSQTSAKNYEQYFGPGTRLTVT.

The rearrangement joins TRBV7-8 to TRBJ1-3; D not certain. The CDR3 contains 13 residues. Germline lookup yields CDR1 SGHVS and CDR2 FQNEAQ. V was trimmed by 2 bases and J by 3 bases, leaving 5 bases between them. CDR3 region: CASSLNSGNTIYF. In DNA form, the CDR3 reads TGTGCCAGCAGCTTAAACAGTGGAAACACCATATATTTT.

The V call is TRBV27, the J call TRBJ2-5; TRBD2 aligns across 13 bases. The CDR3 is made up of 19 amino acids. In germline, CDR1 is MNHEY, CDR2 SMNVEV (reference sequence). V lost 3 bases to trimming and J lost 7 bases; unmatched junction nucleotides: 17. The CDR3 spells CASSFLGLAGERGGGTQYF. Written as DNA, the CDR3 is TGTGCCAGCAGTTTCCTTGGACTAGCGGGAGAAAGGGGCGGGGGGACCCAGTACTTC.

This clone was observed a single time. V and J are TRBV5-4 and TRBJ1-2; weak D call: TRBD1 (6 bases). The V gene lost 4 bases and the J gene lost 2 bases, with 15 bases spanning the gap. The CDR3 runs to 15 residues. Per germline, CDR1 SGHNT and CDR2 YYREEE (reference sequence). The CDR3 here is CASSQHGDTNYGYTF. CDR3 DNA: TGTGCCAGCAGCCAACATGGGGACACGAACTATGGCTACACCTTC.

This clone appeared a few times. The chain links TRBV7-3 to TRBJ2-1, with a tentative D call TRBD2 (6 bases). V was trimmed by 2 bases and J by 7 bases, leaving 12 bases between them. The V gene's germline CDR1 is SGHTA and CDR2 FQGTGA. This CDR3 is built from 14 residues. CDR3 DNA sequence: TGTGCCAGCAGCTTAGACCGGACTATGAATGAGCAGTTCTTC. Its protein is CASSLDRTMNEQFF.

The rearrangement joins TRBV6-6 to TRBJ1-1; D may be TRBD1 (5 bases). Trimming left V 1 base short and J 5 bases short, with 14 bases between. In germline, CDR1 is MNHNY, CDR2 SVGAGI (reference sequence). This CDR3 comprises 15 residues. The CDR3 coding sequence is TGTGCCAGCAGTTACTTATCGGCAGGGCAGACTGAAGCTTTCTTT. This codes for CASSYLSAGQTEAFF.